Listed below are T cell receptor beta chains from one sample, sequenced in a study of T cells in Graves' hyperthyroidism and ophthalmopathy. TCRdb reprocessed the multiplex PCR reads with MiXCR, giving one entry per CDR3 protein. Of approximately 530,000 distinct CDR3 sequences in the sample, around 17% are singletons; the top ten hold 15% to 20%. Sample: blood. The receptors come from a woman aged 18-35 years with Graves' hyperthyroidism. The CDR3 runs from the conserved cysteine through the conserved F or W. Fields, in order: CDR3 DNA, CDR3 protein, J gene, V gene, clone size, D gene. The D gene is left open where the match is weak. Not every row has a clone size; where given, it reads once, few, many or a size class.

TGCAGTGCTAGACTAGGGGGGGACACCGGGGAGCTGTTTTTT CSARLGGDTGELFF TRBJ2-2 TRBV20-1 many NA
TGCGCCAGCAGCTTGGGGGGCTCCCAGCGGTGGTCAGAGACCCAGTACTTC CASSLGGSQRWSETQYF TRBJ2-5 TRBV5-1 few NA
TGCAGTGCGGCGACTAGCGGGAGAGAGGAGCAGTTCTTC CSAATSGREEQFF TRBJ2-1 TRBV20-1 many TRBD2
TGTGCCAGCAGCTCCCCCCTATCTCCGGGACAGGTCCACGAGCAGTACTTC CASSSPLSPGQVHEQYF TRBJ2-7 TRBV7-2 NA TRBD1
TGTGCCAGCAGCTTAGCCCTTGGAGGGGGCGATGAAAAACTGTTTTTT CASSLALGGGDEKLFF TRBJ1-4 TRBV7-9 few TRBD1
TGCGCCAGCAGCTTGGCCTCAGGGGGAGTCTCCTACAATGAGCAGTTCTTC CASSLASGGVSYNEQFF TRBJ2-1 TRBV5-1 many TRBD1
TGTGCCAGCAGAACCACCCCCGGGACTAGCGGGAATGGCAGTGAGCAGTTCTTC CASRTTPGTSGNGSEQFF TRBJ2-1 TRBV12-3/TRBV12-4 few TRBD2
TGTGCCAGCAGTGACCCGAGGACAGGGCACGGGGAGCTGTTTTTT CASSDPRTGHGELFF TRBJ2-2 TRBV25-1 NA TRBD1
TGTGCCAGCAGCCCCCTACAGGGGGGAATAGCCAAAAACATTCAGTACTTC CASSPLQGGIAKNIQYF TRBJ2-4 TRBV5-4 NA TRBD1
TGTGCCAGCAGGATGTGGCAGAACACTGAAGCTTTCTTT CASRMWQNTEAFF TRBJ1-1 TRBV6-1 many NA
TGCAGTGCTTCTACAGGGGATAATTCACCCCTCCACTTT CSASTGDNSPLHF TRBJ1-6 TRBV20-1 many TRBD1
TGCGCCAGCAGCCTAATTTTAAGAGGAAACACTGAAGCTTTCTTT CASSLILRGNTEAFF TRBJ1-1 TRBV5-1 NA NA
TGTGCCAGCAGCCCCGAAGGGGGGCTGGAAAAACTGTTTTTT CASSPEGGLEKLFF TRBJ1-4 TRBV3-1 NA NA
TGTGCCAGCAGTGAAGAGGACAGGGCGTCCTACGAGCAGTACTTC CASSEEDRASYEQYF TRBJ2-7 TRBV6-1 few TRBD1
TGTGCCTGGAGTGAGGGTATCCAAAACTATGGCTACACCTTC CAWSEGIQNYGYTF TRBJ1-2 TRBV30 many NA
TGTGCCAGCAGCTTGCTCCTAGCCAAAAACATTCAGTACTTC CASSLLLAKNIQYF TRBJ2-4 TRBV5-5 NA NA
TGTGCCAGCAGCACTACAGGGGGCGGCGGGGAGCTGTTTTTT CASSTTGGGGELFF TRBJ2-2 TRBV11-2 few TRBD1
TGTGCCAGCAGCTCGCGGCCCCTGGAAAAACTGTTTTTT CASSSRPLEKLFF TRBJ1-4 TRBV7-9 NA NA
TGTGCCAGCAGTTTTACTCCGGGACTGGAGAACTATGGCTACACCTTC CASSFTPGLENYGYTF TRBJ1-2 TRBV12-3/TRBV12-4 many NA
TGTGCCAGCAGTTATACACAGGGCTTTTTGATTGTCTACGAGCAGTACTTC CASSYTQGFLIVYEQYF TRBJ2-7 TRBV28 many NA
TGTGCCAGCAGTTCGCTAGATGAGACTAGCGGGAGGGCCTCGGGAGAGACCCAGTACTTC CASSSLDETSGRASGETQYF TRBJ2-5 TRBV28 NA TRBD2
TGTGCCAGCCTGAACGGGGCTAACTATGGCTACACCTTC CASLNGANYGYTF TRBJ1-2 TRBV12-3/TRBV12-4 many NA
TGTGCCAGCAGTAACACAGTTGAAGCTTTCTTT CASSNTVEAFF TRBJ1-1 TRBV12-3/TRBV12-4 NA NA
TGTGCCATCACCTTCGGGACAGACTATGGCTACACCTTC CAITFGTDYGYTF TRBJ1-2 TRBV10-3 NA TRBD1
TGTGCCAGCAGCTTGTCGCTCAAAGATACGCAGTATTTT CASSLSLKDTQYF TRBJ2-3 TRBV5-6 many NA
TGTGCCAGCAGCTTCGTGGCTAGCGGGGGCAGGACAGATACGCAGTATTTT CASSFVASGGRTDTQYF TRBJ2-3 TRBV11-2 many TRBD2
TGCAGTGCAACCGGGACTAGCGGGATCTACGAGCAGTACTTC CSATGTSGIYEQYF TRBJ2-7 TRBV20-1 NA TRBD2
TGTGCCAGCCGCAGAGCGGGACCGAGCTCTGGGGCCAACGTCCTGACTTTC CASRRAGPSSGANVLTF TRBJ2-6 TRBV28 many TRBD2
TGCGCCAGCAGCCAAGATGGAACTAGCGTCGGCATTCAGTACTTC CASSQDGTSVGIQYF TRBJ2-4 TRBV4-3 few TRBD2
TGCAGTGCTAGAGTTCCAGGGGCAAACACTGAAGCTTTCTTT CSARVPGANTEAFF TRBJ1-1 TRBV20-1 many NA
TGTGCCAGCAGTGAGGAGGGACAGGGTATATATGGCTACACCTTC CASSEEGQGIYGYTF TRBJ1-2 TRBV6-1 few TRBD1
TGTGCCAGCAGCCTAGAGGGGGGCGGGAGTTACCGAGAGACCCAGTACTTC CASSLEGGGSYRETQYF TRBJ2-5 TRBV12-3/TRBV12-4 many NA
TGTGCCAGCAAGGGACTAGCGGGACTTGAGCAGTTCTTC CASKGLAGLEQFF TRBJ2-1 TRBV12-3/TRBV12-4 many TRBD2
TGTGCCAGCAGTTTCTTCAATCAGCCCCAGCATTTT CASSFFNQPQHF TRBJ1-5 TRBV12-3/TRBV12-4 NA NA
TGTGCCACCAGTGGTTCGGGGAGCCACGAGCAGTACTTC CATSGSGSHEQYF TRBJ2-7 TRBV24-1 few NA
TGTGCCAGCAGCTTAGAGGGCCTAGAGACCCAGTACTTC CASSLEGLETQYF TRBJ2-5 TRBV7-9 many NA
TGTGCCAGCAGTGAATCGGGGGGGAGCACAGATACGCAGTATTTT CASSESGGSTDTQYF TRBJ2-3 TRBV2 many TRBD2
TGTGCCAGCAGCTCAGGTCGGGCGGAAACAATGGATGGCTACACCTTC CASSSGRAETMDGYTF TRBJ1-2 TRBV7-2 NA NA
TGTGCCAGCAGGAGGGGGGACACTGAAGCTTTCTTT CASRRGDTEAFF TRBJ1-1 TRBV6-1 many NA
TGTGCCAGCAGTTACTCTAGGGGAACCTTCCGGTATGGCTACACCTTC CASSYSRGTFRYGYTF TRBJ1-2 TRBV6-5 NA NA
TGTGCCAGCAGCTTTAGAGACGGGGGGATGGATGAGCAGTTCTTC CASSFRDGGMDEQFF TRBJ2-1 TRBV11-2 many TRBD2
TGCGCCAGCAGCCAGGGACAGGCTTCCAACGAGCAGTACTTC CASSQGQASNEQYF TRBJ2-7 TRBV5-1 NA TRBD1
TGTGCCAGCAGACCGGGCCCCGAGGCGGGGGAGCAGTACTTC CASRPGPEAGEQYF TRBJ2-7 TRBV2 many NA
TGTGCCAGCAGCTTAGGGGGCTCACCGAACGCTGAAGCTTTCTTT CASSLGGSPNAEAFF TRBJ1-1 TRBV7-2 NA NA
TGTGCCAGCAGTGGCATCAGGTTTGAGGATACGCAGTATTTT CASSGIRFEDTQYF TRBJ2-3 TRBV6-2/TRBV6-3 NA NA
TGTGCCAGCTCACCACCAGCGAGCGGGGAGCTGTTTTTT CASSPPASGELFF TRBJ2-2 TRBV18 NA NA
TGTGCCAGCAGTTACCTTGGACAGGGGCAGGGTGGCTACACCTTC CASSYLGQGQGGYTF TRBJ1-2 TRBV6-2/TRBV6-3 few TRBD1
TGTGCCAGCCACGAAGGTGGTAGCGGGAATATCTACGAGCAGTACTTC CASHEGGSGNIYEQYF TRBJ2-7 TRBV6-2/TRBV6-3 many TRBD2
TGTGCCAGCACCGGGACAGGGGAAAACATTCAGTACTTC CASTGTGENIQYF TRBJ2-4 TRBV6-1 NA TRBD1
TGCAGTGCTAGCGGGACCCGAACAGATGCGCAGTATTTT CSASGTRTDAQYF TRBJ2-3 TRBV20-1 few NA
TGTGCCAGCAGTCCCCACCCTGGACAGGCTCAAGAGACCCAGTACTTC CASSPHPGQAQETQYF TRBJ2-5 TRBV6-1 NA TRBD1